A selection of T cell receptor beta chains follows, all from one sample in a study of T cell changes during pregnancy in multiple sclerosis. Assay: immunoSEQ multiplex PCR; the TCRdb copy retains only in-frame clones and omits some. The repertoire has under 70,000 clones, about 92% of them found once; the top ten carry about 5.8%. Sequences were derived from peripheral blood, sampled in the third trimester of pregnancy. These receptor sequences come from a female donor in good health, enrolled as a control in a pregnancy study. Both conserved end residues are part of each CDR3. D genes are given only for firm matches. Not every row has a clone size; where given, it reads once, few, many or a size class.

V gene	D gene	J gene	clone size	CDR3 protein	CDR3 DNA
TRBV27	.	TRBJ2-1	.	CASSFDIYNEQFF	TGTGCCAGCAGTTTTGACATTTACAATGAGCAGTTCTTC
TRBV7-9	TRBD2	TRBJ2-1	.	CASSPGRAGDNEQFF	TGTGCCAGCAGCCCAGGGAGGGCGGGGGACAATGAGCAGTTCTTC
TRBV25-1	TRBD2	TRBJ2-5	.	CASSGAGYQETQYF	TGTGCCAGCAGTGGAGCGGGGTATCAAGAGACCCAGTACTTC
TRBV6-5	.	TRBJ2-5	.	CASSYSGQTQYF	TGTGCCAGCAGTTACTCGGGCCAGACCCAGTACTTC
TRBV30	.	TRBJ1-1	.	CAWSVGGNTEAFF	TGTGCCTGGAGTGTAGGCGGGAACACTGAAGCTTTCTTT
TRBV10-2	TRBD2	TRBJ2-4	.	CASSLAENIQYF	TGCGCCAGCAGTCTAGCGGAAAACATTCAGTACTTC
TRBV10-3	.	TRBJ2-7	.	CAISESVGSDSTYEQYF	TGTGCCATCAGTGAGTCGGTGGGTAGCGACTCCACCTACGAGCAGTACTTC
TRBV10-3	.	TRBJ1-2	.	CAISRTESYGYTF	TGTGCCATCAGCAGGACAGAGAGCTATGGCTACACCTTC
TRBV29-1	.	TRBJ2-5	.	CSVERGQETQYF	TGCAGCGTTGAAAGGGGGCAAGAGACCCAGTACTTC
TRBV28	TRBD2	TRBJ2-2	once	CASRAGGSGDTGELFF	TGTGCCAGCAGGGCTGGTGGGAGCGGGGATACCGGGGAGCTGTTTTTT
TRBV5-6	.	TRBJ2-5	few	CASSLDLTSRETQYF	TGTGCCAGCAGCTTGGACCTTACTAGTCGAGAGACCCAGTACTTC
TRBV30	.	TRBJ1-5	.	CAWSVETWQPQHF	TGTGCCTGGAGTGTCGAGACATGGCAGCCCCAGCATTTT
TRBV11-2	TRBD1	TRBJ1-1	.	CASLKQGSNTEAFF	TGTGCCAGCCTCAAACAGGGGTCGAACACTGAAGCTTTCTTT
TRBV2	TRBD2	TRBJ2-3	.	CASLPLAGLTDTQYF	TGTGCCAGCCTACCATTAGCGGGACTCACAGATACGCAGTATTTT
TRBV14	.	TRBJ2-7	.	CASSQALIGARRGEQYF	TGTGCCAGCAGCCAAGCACTTATTGGGGCGCGCCGGGGGGAGCAGTACTTC
TRBV16	TRBD1	TRBJ1-1	once	CASSQGQGGTEAFF	TGTGCCAGCAGCCAAGGACAGGGAGGCACTGAAGCTTTCTTT
TRBV5-6	.	TRBJ1-3	.	CASSLYLGYTIYF	TGTGCCAGCAGCTTGTACCTCGGTTACACCATATATTTT
TRBV19	.	TRBJ2-7	.	CASRTTGSGEQYF	TGTGCCAGTAGAACCACAGGGTCCGGCGAGCAGTACTTC
TRBV7-9	.	TRBJ2-7	.	CASSLGQNYEQYF	TGTGCCAGCAGCTTAGGGCAGAACTACGAGCAGTACTTC
TRBV5-1	TRBD2	TRBJ2-1	.	CASSSSLAGAGEQFF	TGCGCCAGCAGCTCGTCACTAGCGGGAGCGGGTGAGCAGTTCTTC
TRBV5-1	TRBD2	TRBJ2-3	.	CASSLGGGTDTQYF	TGCGCCAGCAGCTTGGGCGGGGGGACAGATACGCAGTATTTT
TRBV19	.	TRBJ1-5	.	CASTTIYRAHQPQHF	TGTGCCAGTACCACAATCTACAGGGCCCATCAGCCCCAGCATTTT
TRBV5-4	TRBD1	TRBJ2-7	.	CASSGTGQGTGSYEQYF	TGTGCCAGCAGCGGCACTGGACAGGGAACAGGGTCCTACGAGCAGTACTTC
TRBV11-3	.	TRBJ2-3	.	CASSLVDYSTDTQYF	TGTGCCAGCAGCTTAGTGGACTATAGCACAGATACGCAGTATTTT
TRBV5-6	.	TRBJ2-5	.	CASSLDGGLTGREYF	TGTGCCAGCAGCTTGGATGGGGGGTTAACGGGACGGGAGTACTTC
TRBV27	.	TRBJ2-1	.	CASSTSGLSYNEQFF	TGTGCCAGCAGTACGAGCGGCCTTTCCTACAATGAGCAGTTCTTC
TRBV30	TRBD1	TRBJ2-2	.	CAWSVPRGHGTGELFF	TGTGCCTGGAGTGTACCGAGGGGGCATGGCACCGGGGAGCTGTTTTTT
TRBV20-1	.	TRBJ2-2	.	CSAQGTGELFF	TGCAGTGCCCAGGGTACCGGGGAGCTGTTTTTT
TRBV15	TRBD2	TRBJ2-1	.	CATSSAGGVWDEQFF	TGTGCCACCAGCAGTGCGGGGGGTGTTTGGGATGAGCAGTTCTTC
TRBV4-1	.	TRBJ2-7	.	CASSPAGLVYEQYF	TGCGCCAGCAGCCCCGCGGGACTCGTCTACGAGCAGTACTTC
TRBV19	TRBD1	TRBJ1-6	.	CASRTTGGNNSPLHF	TGTGCCAGTAGGACGACAGGGGGCAATAATTCACCCCTCCACTTT
TRBV5-1	TRBD1	TRBJ2-3	.	CASSLRTGPDTQYF	TGCGCCAGCAGCTTGAGGACAGGGCCAGATACGCAGTATTTT
TRBV14	.	TRBJ1-6	.	CASSPSFRDWGLGSPLHF	TGTGCCAGCAGCCCCTCGTTCCGGGACTGGGGCCTGGGGTCACCCCTCCACTTT
TRBV9	.	TRBJ2-1	.	CASSVLEPRDEQFF	TGTGCCAGCAGCGTACTAGAACCTCGCGATGAGCAGTTCTTC
TRBV11-2	TRBD2	TRBJ2-7	.	CASSPGLAGAGYEQYF	TGTGCCAGCAGCCCCGGACTAGCGGGAGCTGGATACGAGCAGTACTTC
TRBV6-1	.	TRBJ1-3	.	CASRIQGNTIYF	TGTGCCAGCAGGATACAGGGAAACACCATATATTTT
TRBV10-2	.	TRBJ1-2	.	CASNYRRTNYGYTF	TGCGCCAGCAACTACAGGAGAACTAACTATGGCTACACCTTC
TRBV6-5	TRBD1	TRBJ2-3	.	CASSYSGRGRDTQYF	TGTGCCAGCAGTTACTCGGGTAGGGGGCGGGATACGCAGTATTTT
TRBV25-1	.	TRBJ2-1	.	CASKRDNEQFF	TGTGCCAGCAAGCGGGACAATGAGCAGTTCTTC
TRBV5-6	TRBD1	TRBJ2-7	.	CASSLAMTGRYEQYF	TGTGCCAGCAGCTTGGCTATGACAGGGCGGTACGAGCAGTACTTC
TRBV7-6	.	TRBJ1-5	.	CASSRQENQPQHF	TGTGCCAGCAGCCGTCAGGAAAATCAGCCCCAGCATTTT
TRBV6-5	TRBD1	TRBJ1-1	few	CASSPPQGSAFF	TGTGCCAGCAGCCCTCCACAGGGGAGCGCTTTCTTT
TRBV6-6	TRBD1	TRBJ1-1	.	CASRTNVQGTEAFF	TGTGCCAGCAGGACCAACGTACAGGGGACTGAAGCTTTCTTT
TRBV9	.	TRBJ2-2	few	CASSVDLYGELFF	TGTGCCAGCAGCGTAGATCTGTACGGGGAGCTGTTTTTT